This T cell receptor beta chain came from a study of blood T cell repertoires in COVID-19. Study details: Samples came from the United States, Italy and Spain, spanning acute and convalescent COVID-19.

Libraries were prepared by immunoSEQ multiplex PCR; TCRdb keeps only in-frame clonotypes and omits some of them. Among roughly 50,000 clones, approximately 83% were seen once, and the ten largest hold about 10%. The CDR3 has 16 amino acids. Germline CDR1 is MDHEN and CDR2 is SYDVKM. The V end lost 3 bases, the J end lost 4 bases, and 17 bases lay between the germline ends. This chain links TRBV28 with TRBJ2-3; D gene uncertain. The sample taken for sequencing was peripheral blood. The source is a human donor in a cohort sampled during active COVID-19. CDR3 coding DNA: TGTGCCAGCAGTTTGGGTATAGCTGTCCCGCCAGATACGCAGTATTTT. Protein: CASSLGIAVPPDTQYF.